The T cell receptor beta chain under discussion was sequenced for a study of Graves' ophthalmopathy and Graves' hyperthyroidism. Study outcomes and limitations: Detection in blood was also observed for most expanded thyroid clonotypes above 0.001 frequency.

For this clonotype: Antigen unknown.

From RNA, the CDR3 regions of TCR beta chains were amplified and sequenced. HTBI primers served in a first-round RT-PCR, which a second-round multiplex PCR followed. TCRdb redid the calling of the multiplex PCR reads with MiXCR, one entry per CDR3 protein. The sample lists about 740,000 distinct CDR3 sequences, approximately 40% seen once, with 40% to 55% in the top ten. The sequenced sample consisted of peripheral blood. This TCR derives from an adult man with Graves' ophthalmopathy.

This CDR3 is CSSHWIDGYTF. CDR3 nucleotides: TGCAGCAGTCACTGGATCGATGGCTACACCTTC. The rearrangement joins TRBV29-1 to TRBJ1-2; D is undetermined. CDR1 is SQVTM and CDR2 is ANQGSEA in the germline V gene. This CDR3 has 11 amino acids. Trimming removed 8 bases from V and 6 bases from J, with 13 bases in between.